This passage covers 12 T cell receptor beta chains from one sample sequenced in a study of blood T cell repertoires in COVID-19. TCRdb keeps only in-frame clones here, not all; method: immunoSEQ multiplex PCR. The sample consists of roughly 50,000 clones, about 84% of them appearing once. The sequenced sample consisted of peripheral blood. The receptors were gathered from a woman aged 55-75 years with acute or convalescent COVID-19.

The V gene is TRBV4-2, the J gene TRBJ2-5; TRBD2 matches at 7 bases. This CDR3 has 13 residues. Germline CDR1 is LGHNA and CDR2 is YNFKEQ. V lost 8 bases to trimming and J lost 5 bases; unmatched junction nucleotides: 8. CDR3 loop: CASGSSGDETQYF. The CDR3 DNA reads TGTGCCAGCGGATCTAGCGGTGATGAGACCCAGTACTTC.

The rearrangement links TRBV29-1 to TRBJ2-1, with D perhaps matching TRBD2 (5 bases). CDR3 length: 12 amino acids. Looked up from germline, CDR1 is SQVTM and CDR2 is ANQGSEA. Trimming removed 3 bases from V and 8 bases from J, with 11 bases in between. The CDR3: CSVDVMRDEQFF. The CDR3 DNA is TGCAGCGTTGACGTTATGAGGGATGAGCAGTTCTTC.

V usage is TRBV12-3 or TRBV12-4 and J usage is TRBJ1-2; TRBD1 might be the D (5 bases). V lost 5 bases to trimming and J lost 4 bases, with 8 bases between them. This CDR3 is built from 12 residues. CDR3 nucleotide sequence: TGTGCCAGCAGTAGTACAGGCTATGGCTACACCTTC. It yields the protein CASSSTGYGYTF.

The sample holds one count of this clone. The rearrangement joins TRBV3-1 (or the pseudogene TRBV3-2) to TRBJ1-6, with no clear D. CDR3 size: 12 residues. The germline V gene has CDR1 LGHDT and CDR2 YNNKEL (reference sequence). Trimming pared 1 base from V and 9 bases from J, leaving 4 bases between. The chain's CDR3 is CASSQGVSPLHF. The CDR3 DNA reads TGTGCCAGCAGCCAAGGAGTTTCACCCCTCCACTTT.

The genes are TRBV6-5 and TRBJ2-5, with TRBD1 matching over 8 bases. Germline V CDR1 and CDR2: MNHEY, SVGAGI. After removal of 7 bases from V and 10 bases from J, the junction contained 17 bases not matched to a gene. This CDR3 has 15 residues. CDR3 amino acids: CASTLDSGPQGDQYF. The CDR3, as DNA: TGTGCCAGCACCCTCGATAGCGGTCCACAGGGGGACCAGTACTTC.

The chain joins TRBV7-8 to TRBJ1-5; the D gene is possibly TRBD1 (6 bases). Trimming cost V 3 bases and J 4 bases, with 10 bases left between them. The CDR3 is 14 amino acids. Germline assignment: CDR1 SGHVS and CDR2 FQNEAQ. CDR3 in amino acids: CASSFRGGNQPQHF. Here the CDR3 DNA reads TGTGCCAGCAGCTTTAGGGGGGGAAATCAGCCCCAGCATTTT.

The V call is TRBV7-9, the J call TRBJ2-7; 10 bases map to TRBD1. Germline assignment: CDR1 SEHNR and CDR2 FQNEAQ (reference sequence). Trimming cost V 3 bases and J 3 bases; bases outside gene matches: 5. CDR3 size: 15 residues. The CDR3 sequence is CASSFSRDRGYEQYF. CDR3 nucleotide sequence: TGTGCCAGCAGCTTTTCCCGGGACAGGGGCTACGAGCAGTACTTC. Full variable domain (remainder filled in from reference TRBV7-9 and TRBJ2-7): DTGVSQNPRHKITKRGQNVTFRCDPISEHNRLYWYRQTLGQGPEFLTYFQNEAQLEKSRLLSDRFSAERPKGSFSTLEIQRTEQGDSAMYLCASSFSRDRGYEQYFGPGTRLTVT.

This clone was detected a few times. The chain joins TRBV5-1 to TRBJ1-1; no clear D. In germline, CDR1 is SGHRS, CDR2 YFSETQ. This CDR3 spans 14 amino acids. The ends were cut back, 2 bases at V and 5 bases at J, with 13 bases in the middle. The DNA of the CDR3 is TGCGCCAGCAGCTTATCGGGTATTTTAACTGAAGCTTTCTTT. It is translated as CASSLSGILTEAFF.

The CDR3 bases are TGCGCCAGCACCTATAGCGGGAGTCCTCCCGGGGAGCTGTTTTTT. Protein product: CASTYSGSPPGELFF. The chain has TRBV5-1 and TRBJ2-2, with 9 bases aligning to TRBD2. The CDR3 extends over 15 amino acids. Germline V CDR1 and CDR2: SGHRS, YFSETQ. V shed 6 bases and J 6 bases; nucleotides not matched to a gene: 9.

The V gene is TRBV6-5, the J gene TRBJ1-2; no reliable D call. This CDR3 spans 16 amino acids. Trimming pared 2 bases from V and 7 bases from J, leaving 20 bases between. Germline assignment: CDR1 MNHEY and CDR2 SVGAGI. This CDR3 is CASSYAAGKAVGGYTF. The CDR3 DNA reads TGTGCCAGCAGTTACGCGGCGGGTAAAGCAGTCGGTGGCTACACCTTC.

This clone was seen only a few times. For the CDR3, the DNA is TGTGCCAGCAGCTTAGATTTGACAGCTTTTCACACCATATATTTT. The encoded protein is CASSLDLTAFHTIYF. This chain connects TRBV11-2 to TRBJ1-3; TRBD1 is a possible D gene (5 bases). V lost 0 bases to trimming and J lost 8 bases, with 14 bases between them. The CDR3 extends over 15 amino acids. Germline-derived CDR1 and CDR2 are SGHAT and FQNNGV.

The CDR3 protein is CASSINTGHNEQFF. Here the CDR3 DNA reads TGTGCCAGCAGCATCAATACAGGGCACAATGAGCAGTTCTTC. V gene TRBV28 combines with J gene TRBJ2-1, with a possible D match to TRBD1 (6 bases). The CDR3 consists of 14 residues. Trimming cost V 6 bases and J 5 bases, with 14 bases left between them. The germline gives CDR1 MDHEN, CDR2 SYDVKM.